One sample yielded the 15 T cell receptor beta chains listed below, sequenced in a study of T cells in Graves' hyperthyroidism and ophthalmopathy. Amplified TCR beta CDR3 regions came from RNA transcripts. A set of HTBI primers served as the primers for a first-round RT-PCR of the TCR CDR3. TCRdb reprocessed the multiplex PCR reads with MiXCR, giving one entry per CDR3 protein. The profile covers approximately 370,000 distinct CDR3 sequences, with 15% appearing a single time and approximately 32% taken by the ten largest. The specimen sequenced was blood. The receptor source for this set is a woman aged 30 to 39 with Graves' hyperthyroidism.

The V gene is TRBV5-4, the J gene TRBJ2-3; D ambiguous. V lost 4 bases to trimming and J lost 5 bases, with 8 bases between them. The CDR3 totals 12 residues. Germline loops: CDR1 SGHNT, CDR2 YYREEE (reference sequence). The DNA of the CDR3 is TGTGCCAGCAGCCAATCCGGAGATACGCAGTATTTT. This sequence encodes CASSQSGDTQYF. Filled out from reference TRBV5-4 and TRBJ2-3, the complete variable domain reads ETGVTQSPTHLIKTRGQQVTLRCSSQSGHNTVSWYQQALGQGPQFIFQYYREEENGRGNFPPRFSGLQFPNYSSELNVNALELDDSALYLCASSQSGDTQYFGPGTRLTVL.

Ten or more counts support this clonotype. This chain joins TRBV28 and TRBJ2-7; weak D call: TRBD1 (5 bases). V lost 2 bases to trimming and J lost 3 bases, with 11 bases between them. This CDR3 region has 14 residues. The germline gives CDR1 MDHEN, CDR2 SYDVKM. This chain's CDR3 is CASSLQQAYYEQYF. DNA of the CDR3: TGTGCCAGCAGTTTACAACAGGCCTACTACGAGCAGTACTTC.

This clonotype was recorded many times. This chain connects TRBV18 to TRBJ2-7; TRBD2 matches at 9 bases. CDR3 length equals 14 residues. The germline V gene has CDR1 KGHSH and CDR2 LQKENI. Trimming cost V 3 bases and J 9 bases; bases outside gene matches: 9. The CDR3 reads CASSPASGASGQYF. As DNA, the CDR3 is TGTGCCAGCTCACCGGCTAGCGGGGCTTCGGGGCAGTACTTC.

In its sample, this clonotype was seen many times. The chain uses TRBV2 and TRBJ2-7; D assignment may be TRBD1 or TRBD2 (5 bases each). V lost 2 bases to trimming and J lost 6 bases, with 17 bases between them. From germline, CDR1 is SNHLY and CDR2 FYNNEI. The CDR3 totals 15 residues. CDR3 coding DNA: TGTGCCAGCAGTGAATCGGGTCCCGGGGCCCTCGAGCAGTACTTC. Its translation is CASSESGPGALEQYF.

This clonotype was counted a single time. The chain recombines TRBV12-3 or TRBV12-4 with TRBJ1-5, with 8 bases identical to TRBD1. This CDR3 is built from 15 residues. Germline trimming cut 5 bases from V and 6 bases from J; bases unmatched to any gene: 9. The CDR3 loop reads CASSPWDRRSQPQHF. The CDR3 coding sequence is TGTGCCAGCAGTCCCTGGGACAGGAGGAGTCAGCCCCAGCATTTT.

This clonotype occurred a few times. The chain recombines TRBV7-2 with TRBJ2-1, with TRBD2 matching 9 bases. CDR3 length: 16 residues. CDR1 SGHTA and CDR2 FQGNSA come from the germline V gene. The ends lost 0 bases at V and 4 bases at J; junction bases unmatched: 4. The CDR3: CASSLAQAGGYNEQFF. CDR3 bases: TGTGCCAGCAGCTTAGCCCAGGCGGGAGGGTACAATGAGCAGTTCTTC.

This clonotype was observed a handful of times. The V call is TRBV6-6, the J call TRBJ1-1, with D unclear. This CDR3 is built from 14 residues. V was shortened by 1 base and J by 2 bases, with 8 bases between the two germline ends. CDR1 and CDR2 (germline): MNHNY, SVGAGI (reference sequence). CDR3 loop: CASSYYGVNTEAFF. For the CDR3, the DNA is TGTGCCAGCAGTTACTATGGGGTAAACACTGAAGCTTTCTTT.

This clonotype was seen at least ten times. The rearrangement links TRBV28 to TRBJ2-7; possible D gene TRBD1, 6 bases. Germline V gene sequence: CDR1 MDHEN, CDR2 SYDVKM. Between the trimmed V and J ends, which lost 5 bases and 1 base, there was a span of 15 bases. The CDR3 is 15 residues long. The CDR3 loop reads CASSLLPQGSYEQYF. DNA for the CDR3: TGTGCCAGCAGTCTCCTCCCCCAGGGGTCCTACGAGCAGTACTTC.

The chain joins TRBV19 to TRBJ1-5, with D perhaps TRBD1 (6 bases). Germline V lookup: CDR1 LNHDA, CDR2 SQIVND (reference sequence). V lost 6 bases and J lost 7, with 13 bases in between. The CDR3 extends over 13 amino acids. This CDR3 reads CASRRQDIQPQHF. For the CDR3, the DNA is TGTGCCAGTAGGCGACAGGATATCCAGCCCCAGCATTTT.

This clonotype was observed a handful of times. CDR3 sequence reads: CASSNRTGIIYEQYF. CDR3 in DNA: TGTGCCAGCAGCAATCGGACAGGGATAATCTACGAGCAGTACTTC. The J gene is TRBJ2-7, the V gene TRBV14; 8 bases map to TRBD1. The CDR3 totals 15 residues. The ends lost 5 bases at V and 3 bases at J; junction bases unmatched: 9. Per germline, CDR1 SGHDN and CDR2 FVKESK.

This clonotype occurred once. The gene calls are TRBV19 and TRBJ2-5, with 8 bases lining up with TRBD2. Germline CDR1 reads LNHDA; CDR2 reads SQIVND (reference sequence). The CDR3 is made up of 12 amino acids. V shed 6 bases, J shed 4 bases, and the junction held 1 base outside the gene matches. CDR3: CASSSGGETQYF. The CDR3 nucleotides are TGTGCCAGTAGCAGCGGGGGAGAGACCCAGTACTTC.

This clonotype was detected many times. The V call is TRBV18, the J call TRBJ1-1; tentatively, D is TRBD1 (6 bases). The V and J ends lost 9 bases and 3 bases respectively, with 23 bases between them. This CDR3 spans 16 amino acids. Looked up from germline, CDR1 is KGHSH and CDR2 is LQKENI. CDR3 DNA: TGTGCCAGTAGCACCAGAGCACAGGGAGGGGACACTGAAGCTTTCTTT. As protein: CASSTRAQGGDTEAFF.

The chain uses TRBV29-1 and TRBJ2-2, with 10 positions matching TRBD1. Losses at the gene ends were 7 bases for V and 6 bases for J; bases not matched to a gene: 8. The CDR3 loop spans 14 amino acids. In germline, CDR1 is SQVTM, CDR2 ANQGSEA. CDR3 sequence (DNA): TGCAGCGCTAAGACCGGGACAGGGGCCGGGGAGCTGTTTTTT. Translated: CSAKTGTGAGELFF.

This clonotype was picked up many times. The genes are TRBV20-1 and TRBJ2-2; D is perhaps TRBD2 (5 bases). From germline, CDR1 is DFQATT and CDR2 SNEGSKA (reference sequence). Trimming took 2 bases from V and 0 from J, leaving 13 bases between them. The CDR3 has 16 residues. Here the CDR3 reads CSARSGLETNTGELFF. In DNA, the CDR3 is TGCAGTGCTAGATCCGGACTGGAAACGAACACCGGGGAGCTGTTTTTT.

The table lists this clonotype with a few counts. A single base separates this from a much larger clone, so it may be a read error. V and J are TRBV24-1 and TRBJ1-4; D might be TRBD1 (5 bases). This CDR3 comprises 16 residues. Per germline, CDR1 KGHDR and CDR2 SFDVKD. In DNA, the CDR3 is TGTACCACCAGTGATGGACGACAGCCTGCAAATGAAAAACTGTTTTTT. This encodes CTTSDGRQPANEKLFF.